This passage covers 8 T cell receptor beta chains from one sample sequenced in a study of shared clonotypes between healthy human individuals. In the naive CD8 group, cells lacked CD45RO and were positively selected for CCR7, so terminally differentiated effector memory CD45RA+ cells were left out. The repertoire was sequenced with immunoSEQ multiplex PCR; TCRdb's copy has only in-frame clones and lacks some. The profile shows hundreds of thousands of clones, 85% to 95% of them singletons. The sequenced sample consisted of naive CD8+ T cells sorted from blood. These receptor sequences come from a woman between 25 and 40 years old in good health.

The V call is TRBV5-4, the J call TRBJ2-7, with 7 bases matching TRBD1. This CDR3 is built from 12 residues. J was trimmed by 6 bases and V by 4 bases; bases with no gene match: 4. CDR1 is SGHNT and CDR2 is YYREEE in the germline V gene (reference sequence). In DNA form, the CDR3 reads TGTGCCAGCAGCGATAACAGGGGCGAGCAGTACTTC. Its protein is CASSDNRGEQYF.

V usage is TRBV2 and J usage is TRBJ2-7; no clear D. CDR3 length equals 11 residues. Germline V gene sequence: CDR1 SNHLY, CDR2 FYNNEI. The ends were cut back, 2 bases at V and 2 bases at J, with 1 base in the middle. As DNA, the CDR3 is TGTGCCAGCAGTGAAACCTACGAGCAGTACTTC. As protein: CASSETYEQYF.

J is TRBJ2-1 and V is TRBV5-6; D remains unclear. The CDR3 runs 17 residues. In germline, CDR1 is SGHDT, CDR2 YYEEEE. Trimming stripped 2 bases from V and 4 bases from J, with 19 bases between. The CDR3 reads CASSLGLRGLSYNEQFF. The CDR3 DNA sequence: TGTGCCAGCAGCTTAGGTCTTCGTGGCCTATCGTACAATGAGCAGTTCTTC.

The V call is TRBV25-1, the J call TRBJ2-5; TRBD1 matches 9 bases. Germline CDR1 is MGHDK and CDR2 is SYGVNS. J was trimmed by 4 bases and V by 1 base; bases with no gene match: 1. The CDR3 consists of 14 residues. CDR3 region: CASSELGQGETQYF. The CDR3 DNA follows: TGTGCCAGCAGTGAATTGGGACAGGGAGAGACCCAGTACTTC. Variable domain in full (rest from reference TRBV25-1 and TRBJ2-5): EADIYQTPRYLVIGTGKKITLECSQTMGHDKMYWYQQDPGMELHLIHYSYGVNSTEKGDLSSESTVSRIRTEHFPLTLESARPSHTSQYLCASSELGQGETQYFGPGTRLLVL.

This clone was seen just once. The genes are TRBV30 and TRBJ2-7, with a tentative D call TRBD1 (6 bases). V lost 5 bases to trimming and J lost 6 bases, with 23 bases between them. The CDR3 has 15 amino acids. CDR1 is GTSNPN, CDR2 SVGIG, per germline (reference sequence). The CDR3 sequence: CAWASFRGYLFEQYF. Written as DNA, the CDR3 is TGTGCCTGGGCCAGTTTTAGGGGGTACTTGTTCGAGCAGTACTTC.

The CDR3 nucleotides are TGCGCCAGCAGCCAGAAGTTCACAGGCAGGTTGGATGGCTACACCTTC. It is translated as CASSQKFTGRLDGYTF. V and J are TRBV4-1 and TRBJ1-2; maybe TRBD1 (5 bases). The germline V gene has CDR1 MGHRA and CDR2 YSYEKL. The V and J ends lost 3 bases and 6 bases respectively, with 20 bases between them. The CDR3 is made up of 16 amino acids.

CDR3 loop: CASSLGEGVNEQYF. In nucleotides, the CDR3 is TGTGCCAGTAGTTTGGGGGAGGGCGTCAACGAGCAGTACTTC. The chain has TRBV19 and TRBJ2-5; 7 positions match TRBD2. The J call may be in error: the DNA end matches TRBJ2-7 better. Germline CDR1 is LNHDA and CDR2 is SQIVND (reference sequence). CDR3 size: 14 residues.

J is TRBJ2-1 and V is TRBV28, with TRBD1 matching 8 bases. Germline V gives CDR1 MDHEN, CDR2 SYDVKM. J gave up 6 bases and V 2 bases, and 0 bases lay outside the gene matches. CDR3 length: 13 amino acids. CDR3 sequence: CASSLTGGNEQFF. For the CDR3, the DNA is TGTGCCAGCAGTTTAACAGGGGGCAATGAGCAGTTCTTC.